This TCR beta chain was found in a study of blood T cell repertoires in COVID-19. The overall study: Researchers got acute and convalescent COVID-19 samples from the United States, Italy and Spain.

Germline V lookup: CDR1 MNHEY, CDR2 SVGEGT. With V trimmed by 4 bases and J by 2 bases, 8 bases remained unmatched. CDR3 length: 16 amino acids. Produced via immunoSEQ multiplex PCR; TCRdb's table is partial and in-frame only. The sample lists tens of thousands of clones; around 87% were seen once. The chain is built from TRBV6-2 or TRBV6-3 and TRBJ1-2; the match to TRBD1 covers 9 bases. Input material: peripheral blood. The source is a man aged 60 to 69 with acute or convalescent COVID-19. In nucleotides, the CDR3 is TGTGCCAGCAGTTCCCCCGGGACAGGGTCCAACTATGGCTACACCTTC. Translated: CASSSPGTGSNYGYTF.